Presented here are 3 T cell receptor beta chains from one specimen sequenced in a study of cytomegalovirus exposure and HLA in healthy donors. Primers for the PCR totalled 60 Vbeta and 13 Jbeta. Repertoires were generated with immunoSEQ multiplex PCR, while TCRdb's copy carries only in-frame clones and drops some. The repertoire holds approximately 160,000 clones, with approximately 80% as singletons. Sequencing used PBMCs. These receptors were taken from a woman aged 50 to 65 in good health and CMV-seropositive.

The rearrangement joins TRBV6-1 to TRBJ2-1; TRBD1 agrees at 10 bases. V dropped 1 base and J dropped 2; count of bases not matched to a gene: 2. CDR1 is MNHNS, CDR2 SASEGT, per germline. The CDR3 extends over 16 amino acids. The CDR3 loop reads CASSEGQGAPYNEQFF. The CDR3, as DNA: TGTGCCAGCAGTGAAGGACAGGGGGCCCCCTACAATGAGCAGTTCTTC.

The V gene is TRBV11-1, the J gene TRBJ2-2, with 10 bases fitting TRBD2. The CDR3 covers 19 residues. The ends lost 5 bases at V and 6 bases at J; junction bases unmatched: 18. Looked up from germline, CDR1 is SGHAT and CDR2 is FQDESV (reference sequence). The CDR3 DNA follows: TGTGCCAGCAGCCAAGCCCCTAGCGGGAGTACGAAGGGGGCCGGGGAGCTGTTTTTT. Protein: CASSQAPSGSTKGAGELFF.

The genes are TRBV11-3 and TRBJ2-7; TRBD1 matches 8 bases. This CDR3 contains 15 residues. V gave up 5 bases and J gave up 4 bases; unmatched junction bases: 10. In germline, CDR1 is SGHNT, CDR2 YENEEA. This CDR3 reads CASSENQGAWYEQYF. The CDR3 DNA sequence: TGTGCCAGCAGCGAAAACCAGGGGGCCTGGTACGAGCAGTACTTC.